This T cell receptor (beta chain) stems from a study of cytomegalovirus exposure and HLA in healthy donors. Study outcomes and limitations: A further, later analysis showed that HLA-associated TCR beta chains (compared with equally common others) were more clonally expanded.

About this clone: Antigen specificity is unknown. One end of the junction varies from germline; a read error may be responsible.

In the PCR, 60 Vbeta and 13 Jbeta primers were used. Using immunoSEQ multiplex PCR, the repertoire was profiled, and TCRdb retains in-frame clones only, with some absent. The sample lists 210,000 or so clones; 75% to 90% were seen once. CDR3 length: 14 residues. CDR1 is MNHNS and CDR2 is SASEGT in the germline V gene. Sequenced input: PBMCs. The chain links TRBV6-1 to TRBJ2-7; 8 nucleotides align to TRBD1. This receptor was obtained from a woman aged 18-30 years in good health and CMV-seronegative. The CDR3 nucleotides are TGTGCCAGCAGAGTAAGGACAGGGCCCTACGAGCAGTGCTTC. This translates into CASRVRTGPYEQCF.